Each of the 19 T cell receptor beta chains below was sequenced from the same sample in a study of OX40 agonist ivuxolimab in advanced cancers. Repertoires were generated with immunoSEQ multiplex PCR, while TCRdb's copy carries only in-frame clones and drops some. The top ten hold roughly 4.9% of the sample, which has tens of thousands of clones, roughly 80% seen once. This specimen was CD4+ or CD8+ T cells sorted from blood, taken in a trial of the OX40 agonist ivuxolimab. The receptors were gathered from an adult with an advanced solid tumor such as melanoma, head and neck, liver or kidney cancer.

This clone was detected only a few times. The chain carries TRBV28 and TRBJ1-6; D perhaps matches TRBD1 (6 bases). Trimming took off 5 bases at V and 12 bases at J, with 20 bases between the two ends. Germline loops: CDR1 MDHEN, CDR2 SYDVKM. This CDR3 has 15 amino acids. The CDR3 protein is CASSPRTGGILPLHF. The CDR3 coding sequence is TGTGCCAGCAGTCCCCGGACTGGGGGCATCCTACCCCTCCACTTT.

The chain has TRBV19 and TRBJ2-2; 9 bases fit TRBD1. CDR1 is LNHDA, CDR2 SQIVND, per germline (reference sequence). Germline trimming cut 3 bases from V and 8 bases from J; bases unmatched to any gene: 7. This CDR3 has 15 residues. CDR3 DNA sequence: TGTGCCAGTAGTATCGGGACAGGGAGTCTTGGGGAGCTGTTTTTT. This sequence encodes CASSIGTGSLGELFF.

This clone was detected only a few times. CDR3: CASSVGDSTQKYF. DNA for the CDR3: TGTGCCAGCAGTGTTGGGGACAGTACCCAGAAATACTTC. J is TRBJ2-7 and V is TRBV6-1; 7 positions agree with TRBD1. V shed 4 bases and J 13 bases; nucleotides not matched to a gene: 13. This CDR3 comprises 13 residues. Germline V gene sequence: CDR1 MNHNS, CDR2 SASEGT.

This chain uses TRBV9 with TRBJ2-1; 8 bases align to TRBD1. Germline V gives CDR1 SGDLS, CDR2 YYNGEE. Trimming at V came to 0 bases and at J to 6 bases, leaving 5 bases not matched to a gene. The length of the CDR3 is 15 residues. The CDR3 region is CASSVGQGAVNEQFF. As DNA, the CDR3 is TGTGCCAGCAGCGTAGGCCAGGGGGCCGTCAATGAGCAGTTCTTC.

This clone was observed a few times. Here the CDR3 DNA reads TGTGCCACCAGCAGAGATCGGAGGGTTGAGCAGTTCTTC. As protein: CATSRDRRVEQFF. The chain carries TRBV15 and TRBJ2-1, with a weak D call TRBD2 (6 bases). Trimming pared 0 bases from V and 9 bases from J, leaving 9 bases between. The germline gives CDR1 LNHNV, CDR2 YYDKDF (reference sequence). This CDR3 has 13 residues.

The chain carries TRBV29-1 and TRBJ2-3; D gene unclear. The V end was cut by 6 bases, the J end by 1 base, with 14 bases between. The CDR3 covers 14 residues. Germline CDR1 and CDR2: SQVTM and ANQGSEA. The CDR3 sequence: CSVARTQGTDTQYF. As DNA, the CDR3 is TGCAGCGTGGCAAGGACGCAAGGCACAGATACGCAGTATTTT.

The V gene is TRBV10-3, the J gene TRBJ2-5; 10 bases are shared with TRBD2. CDR1 ENHRY and CDR2 SYGVKD come from the germline V gene. The CDR3 has 15 amino acids. Losses at the gene ends were 6 bases for V and 2 bases for J; bases not matched to a gene: 6. The CDR3 loop is CAISATAGGQETQYF. DNA of the CDR3: TGTGCCATCAGCGCGACAGCGGGGGGGCAAGAGACCCAGTACTTC.

The chain uses TRBV5-1 and TRBJ2-5; TRBD1 is a possible D gene (6 bases). The CDR3 length is 13 residues. Looked up from germline, CDR1 is SGHRS and CDR2 is YFSETQ. Trimming cost V 2 bases and J 1 base, with 6 bases left between them. The CDR3: CASSFRGQETQYF. The CDR3 nucleotides read TGCGCCAGCAGCTTCAGGGGCCAAGAGACCCAGTACTTC.

The CDR3 loop reads CAWSNSGSGEAFF. The DNA for the CDR3 is TGTGCCTGGAGTAATTCAGGATCAGGCGAAGCTTTCTTT. This chain connects TRBV30 to TRBJ1-1, with unresolved D. V was clipped by 2 bases and J by 8 bases, with 15 bases between them. CDR3 length: 13 residues. Germline values: CDR1 GTSNPN, CDR2 SVGIG (reference sequence).

The chain carries TRBV29-1 and TRBJ1-1, with D maybe TRBD1 (6 bases). The germline V gene encodes CDR1 SQVTM and CDR2 ANQGSEA. V lost 4 bases, J lost 0 bases, and 18 bases lay in between. CDR3 length equals 16 residues. CDR3 nucleotide sequence: TGCAGCGTTGGAGGGGGGCGGGGGCCCATGAACACTGAAGCTTTCTTT. This encodes CSVGGGRGPMNTEAFF.

This clone has only one observation. The genes are TRBV5-1 and TRBJ2-5; D not certain. Trimming took off 4 bases at V and 0 bases at J, with 10 bases between the two ends. The germline CDR1 and CDR2 sequences are SGHRS and YFSETQ. CDR3 length: 14 amino acids. The CDR3 spells CASSRTEYQETQYF. The CDR3 coding sequence is TGCGCCAGCAGCAGAACCGAGTACCAAGAGACCCAGTACTTC.

The V gene is TRBV5-1, the J gene TRBJ1-1, with no clear D. Germline values: CDR1 SGHRS, CDR2 YFSETQ. Trimming removed 6 bases from V and 0 bases from J, with 9 bases in between. The CDR3 is 13 amino acids. The CDR3, as DNA: TGCGCCAGCATGTCAGAGATGAACACTGAAGCTTTCTTT. Residues: CASMSEMNTEAFF. Filled out from reference TRBV5-1 and TRBJ1-1, the complete variable domain reads KAGVTQTPRYLIKTRGQQVTLSCSPISGHRSVSWYQQTPGQGLQFLFEYFSETQRNKGNFPGRFSGRQFSNSRSEMNVSTLELGDSALYLCASMSEMNTEAFFGQGTRLTVV.

This rearrangement joins TRBV19 to TRBJ2-1, with a tentative D call TRBD2 (6 bases). Between the trimmed V and J ends, which lost 2 bases and 5 bases, there was a span of 16 bases. The CDR3 is 16 amino acids. Germline CDR1 and CDR2: LNHDA and SQIVND (reference sequence). The CDR3 region is CASSITDWRGNNEQFF. CDR3 DNA: TGTGCCAGTAGTATAACCGACTGGCGGGGCAACAATGAGCAGTTCTTC.

The rearrangement links TRBV19 to TRBJ2-3, with D perhaps matching TRBD2 (6 bases). The CDR3 length is 15 residues. With 5 bases removed from V and 1 base from J, the gap between germline ends came to 13 bases. CDR1 LNHDA and CDR2 SQIVND come from the germline V gene (reference sequence). The CDR3 nucleotides read TGTGCCAGTAGTGTCTTTAGCGGCGGCACAGATACGCAGTATTTT. Its protein is CASSVFSGGTDTQYF.

This rearrangement joins TRBV4-2 to TRBJ2-3, with a possible D match to TRBD1 (6 bases). Per germline, CDR1 LGHNA and CDR2 YNFKEQ. The CDR3 is 21 amino acids. V dropped 1 base and J dropped 0 bases, with 26 bases sitting between them. The CDR3 sequence is CASSQVLPGRGLWTSTDTQYF. CDR3 bases: TGTGCCAGCAGCCAAGTTCTTCCAGGCAGGGGCCTTTGGACTAGCACAGATACGCAGTATTTT.

V is TRBV5-1 and J is TRBJ1-4; D gene ambiguous. This CDR3 is built from 14 residues. CDR1 is SGHRS and CDR2 is YFSETQ in the germline V gene. V shed 4 bases and J shed 6 bases, with 13 bases lying between them. The CDR3, as DNA: TGCGCCAGCAGCCCGGTCGGGGAACATGAAAAACTGTTTTTT. This translates into CASSPVGEHEKLFF.

The chain carries TRBV14 and TRBJ2-1; 8 bases align to TRBD2. This CDR3 comprises 18 residues. With V trimmed by 5 bases and J by 8 bases, 20 bases remained unmatched. The germline CDR1 and CDR2 sequences are SGHDN and FVKESK. The CDR3 here is CASSSPPVSGRALYEQFF. The CDR3 nucleotides read TGTGCCAGCAGCAGCCCCCCCGTGTCCGGGAGGGCCTTATATGAGCAGTTCTTC. Looking up the rest from reference TRBV14 and TRBJ2-1 gives the full variable domain: EAGVTQFPSHSVIEKGQTVTLRCDPISGHDNLYWYRRVMGKEIKFLLHFVKESKQDESGMPNNRFLAERTGGTYSTLKVQPAELEDSGVYFCASSSPPVSGRALYEQFFGPGTRLTVL.

CDR3: CASRQGPGNTIYF. CDR3 DNA: TGTGCCAGCAGGCAGGGACCTGGAAACACCATATATTTT. This sequence joins TRBV6-5 and TRBJ1-3, with D possibly matching TRBD1 (5 bases). The germline V gene has CDR1 MNHEY and CDR2 SVGAGI. CDR3 length equals 13 residues. Trimming took off 6 bases at V and 2 bases at J, with 8 bases between the two ends.

This clone was seen a handful of times. CDR3 sequence reads: CASSLGLTDTQYF. The CDR3 bases are TGTGCCAGCAGTTTAGGCCTAACAGATACGCAGTATTTT. This chain links TRBV27 with TRBJ2-3; D unresolved. Trimming left V 2 bases short and J 3 bases short, with 6 bases between. CDR3 length: 13 amino acids. The germline gives CDR1 MNHEY, CDR2 SMNVEV (reference sequence).